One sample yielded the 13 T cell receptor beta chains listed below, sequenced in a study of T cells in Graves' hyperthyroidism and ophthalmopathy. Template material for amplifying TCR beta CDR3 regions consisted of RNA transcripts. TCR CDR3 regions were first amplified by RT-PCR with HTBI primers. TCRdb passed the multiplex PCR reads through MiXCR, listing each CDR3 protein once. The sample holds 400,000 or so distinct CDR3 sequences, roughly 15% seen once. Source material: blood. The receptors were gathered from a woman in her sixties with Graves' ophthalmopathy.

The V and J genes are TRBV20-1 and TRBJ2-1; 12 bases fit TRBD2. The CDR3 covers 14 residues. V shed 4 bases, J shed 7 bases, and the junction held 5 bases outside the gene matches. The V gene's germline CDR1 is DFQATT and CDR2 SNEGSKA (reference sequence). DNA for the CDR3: TGCAGTGCTAAGACTAGCGGGAGTTATAATGAGCAGTTCTTC. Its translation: CSAKTSGSYNEQFF.

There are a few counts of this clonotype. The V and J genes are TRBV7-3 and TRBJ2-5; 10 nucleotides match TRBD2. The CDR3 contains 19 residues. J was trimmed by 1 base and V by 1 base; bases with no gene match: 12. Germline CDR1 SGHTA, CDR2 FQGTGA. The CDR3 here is CASSLIRRAGLAFQETQYF. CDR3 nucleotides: TGTGCCAGCAGCTTAATTAGACGAGCGGGACTAGCGTTCCAAGAGACCCAGTACTTC.

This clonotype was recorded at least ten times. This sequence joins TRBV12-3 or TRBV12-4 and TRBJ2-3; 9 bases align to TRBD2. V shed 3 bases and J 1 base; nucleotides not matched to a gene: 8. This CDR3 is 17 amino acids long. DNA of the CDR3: TGTGCCAGCAGTTTCCGGGCTGGCGGGAGGGGCACAGATACGCAGTATTTT. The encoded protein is CASSFRAGGRGTDTQYF.

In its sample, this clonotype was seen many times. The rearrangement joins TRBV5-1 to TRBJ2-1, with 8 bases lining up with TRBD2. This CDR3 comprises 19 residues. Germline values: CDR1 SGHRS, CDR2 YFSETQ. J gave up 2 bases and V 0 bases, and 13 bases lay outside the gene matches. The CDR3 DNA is TGCGCCAGCAGCTTGGCCGGAGCGGGAGTGAACCTGGCCTACAATGAGCAGTTCTTC. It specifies CASSLAGAGVNLAYNEQFF.

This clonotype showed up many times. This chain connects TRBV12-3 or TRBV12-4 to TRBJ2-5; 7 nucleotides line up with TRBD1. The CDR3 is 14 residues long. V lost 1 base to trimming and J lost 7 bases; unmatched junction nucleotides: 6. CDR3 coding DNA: TGTGCCAGCAGTTTAGAGGGGGCCTGGGGGACCCAGTACTTC. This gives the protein CASSLEGAWGTQYF.

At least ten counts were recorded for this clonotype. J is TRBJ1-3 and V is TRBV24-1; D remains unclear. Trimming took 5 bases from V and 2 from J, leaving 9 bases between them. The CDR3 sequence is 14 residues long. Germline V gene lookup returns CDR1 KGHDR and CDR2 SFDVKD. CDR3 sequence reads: CATSGSDTGNTIYF. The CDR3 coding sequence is TGTGCCACCAGTGGAAGCGACACTGGAAACACCATATATTTT.

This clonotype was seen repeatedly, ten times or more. Here the CDR3 DNA reads TGCGCCAGCAGCTTGTCCCAGGGGGACACAGATACGCAGTATTTT. Translated: CASSLSQGDTDTQYF. This sequence joins TRBV5-1 and TRBJ2-3; 7 nucleotides agree with TRBD1. There are 15 residues in the CDR3. Germline trimming cut 1 base from V and 2 bases from J; bases unmatched to any gene: 4. Germline values: CDR1 SGHRS, CDR2 YFSETQ.

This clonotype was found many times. The CDR3 region is CASSSHSRNYGYTF. The DNA for the CDR3 is TGCGCCAGCAGCTCGCACTCCCGTAACTATGGCTACACCTTC. The chain is built from TRBV5-1 and TRBJ1-2; D is uncertain. CDR1 and CDR2 (germline): SGHRS, YFSETQ. The CDR3 length is 14 residues. V lost 3 bases, J lost 1 base, and 10 bases lay in between. Full variable domain (missing parts from reference TRBV5-1 and TRBJ1-2): KAGVTQTPRYLIKTRGQQVTLSCSPISGHRSVSWYQQTPGQGLQFLFEYFSETQRNKGNFPGRFSGRQFSNSRSEMNVSTLELGDSALYLCASSSHSRNYGYTFGSGTRLTVV.

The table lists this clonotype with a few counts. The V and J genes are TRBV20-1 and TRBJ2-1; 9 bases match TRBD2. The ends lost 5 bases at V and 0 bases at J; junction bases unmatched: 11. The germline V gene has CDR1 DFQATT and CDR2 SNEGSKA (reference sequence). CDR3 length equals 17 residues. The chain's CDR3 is CSAPGGLADSSYNEQFF. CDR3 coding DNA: TGCAGTGCTCCCGGGGGACTAGCAGACTCCTCCTACAATGAGCAGTTCTTC.

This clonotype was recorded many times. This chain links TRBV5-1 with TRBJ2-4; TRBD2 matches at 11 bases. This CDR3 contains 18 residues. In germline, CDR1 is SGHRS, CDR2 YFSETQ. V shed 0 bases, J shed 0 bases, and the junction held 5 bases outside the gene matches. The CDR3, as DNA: TGCGCCAGCAGCTTGGCCCTAGCGGGAGGCCGAGCCAAAAACATTCAGTACTTC. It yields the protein CASSLALAGGRAKNIQYF.

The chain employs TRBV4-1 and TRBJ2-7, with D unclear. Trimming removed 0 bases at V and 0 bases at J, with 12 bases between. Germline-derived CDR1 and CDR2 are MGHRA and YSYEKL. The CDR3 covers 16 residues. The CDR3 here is CASSQEDRPSSYEQYF. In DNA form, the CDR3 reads TGCGCCAGCAGCCAAGAAGACCGCCCCAGCTCCTACGAGCAGTACTTC.

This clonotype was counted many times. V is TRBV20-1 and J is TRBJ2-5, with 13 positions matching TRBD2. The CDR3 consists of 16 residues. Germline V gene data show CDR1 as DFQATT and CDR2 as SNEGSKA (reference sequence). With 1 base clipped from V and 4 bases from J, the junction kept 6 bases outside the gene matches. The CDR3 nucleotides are TGCAGTGCTAGAGGCCATCGACTAGCGGGAGGAGAGACCCAGTACTTC. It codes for CSARGHRLAGGETQYF.

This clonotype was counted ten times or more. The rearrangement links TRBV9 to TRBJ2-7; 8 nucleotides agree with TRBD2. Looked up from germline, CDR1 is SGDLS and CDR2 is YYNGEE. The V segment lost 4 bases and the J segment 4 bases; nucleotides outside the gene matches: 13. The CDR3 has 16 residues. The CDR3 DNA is TGTGCCAGCAGCCCGGGACTAGGGGCTGGCGCTTACGAGCAGTACTTC. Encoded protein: CASSPGLGAGAYEQYF.